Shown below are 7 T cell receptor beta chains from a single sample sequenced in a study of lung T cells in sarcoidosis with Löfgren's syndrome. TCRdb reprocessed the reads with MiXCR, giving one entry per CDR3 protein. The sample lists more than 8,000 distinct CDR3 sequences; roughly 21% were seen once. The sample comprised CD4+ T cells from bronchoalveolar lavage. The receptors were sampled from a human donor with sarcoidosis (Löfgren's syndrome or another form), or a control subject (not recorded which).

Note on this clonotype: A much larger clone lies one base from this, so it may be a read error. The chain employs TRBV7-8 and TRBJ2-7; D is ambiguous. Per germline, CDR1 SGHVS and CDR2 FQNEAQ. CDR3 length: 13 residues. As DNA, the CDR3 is TGTGCCAGCAGCTTAGGTGTCTCCTACGAGCGGTACTTC. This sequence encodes CASSLGVSYERYF. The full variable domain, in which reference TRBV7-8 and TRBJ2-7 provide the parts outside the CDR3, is GAGVSQSPRYKVAKRGQDVALRCDPISGHVSLFWYQQALGQGPEFLTYFQNEAQLDKSGLPSDRFFAERPEGSVSTLKIQRTQQEDSAVYLCASSLGVSYERYFGPGTRLTVT.

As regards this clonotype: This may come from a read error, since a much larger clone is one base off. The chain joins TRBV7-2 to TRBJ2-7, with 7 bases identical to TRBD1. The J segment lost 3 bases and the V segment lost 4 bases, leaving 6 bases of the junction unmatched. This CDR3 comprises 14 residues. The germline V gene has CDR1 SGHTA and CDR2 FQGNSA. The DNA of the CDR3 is TGTGCCAGCAGCTCACAGGGGCAGTGCTACGAGCAGTACTTC. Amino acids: CASSSQGQCYEQYF.

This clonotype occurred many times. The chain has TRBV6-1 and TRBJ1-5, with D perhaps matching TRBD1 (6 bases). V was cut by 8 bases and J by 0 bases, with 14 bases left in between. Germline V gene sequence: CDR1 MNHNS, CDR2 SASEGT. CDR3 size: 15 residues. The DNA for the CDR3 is TGTGCCAGCGCCCGGACAGCCGATAGCAATCAGCCCCAGCATTTT. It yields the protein CASARTADSNQPQHF.

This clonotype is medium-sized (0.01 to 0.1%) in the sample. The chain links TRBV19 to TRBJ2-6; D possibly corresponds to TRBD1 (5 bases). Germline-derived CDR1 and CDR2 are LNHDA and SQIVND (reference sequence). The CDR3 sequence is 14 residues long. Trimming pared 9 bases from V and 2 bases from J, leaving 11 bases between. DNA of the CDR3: TGTGCCAGCTATACAGGAGCTGGGGCCAACGTCCTGACTTTC. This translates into CASYTGAGANVLTF. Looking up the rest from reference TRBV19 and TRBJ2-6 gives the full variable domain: DGGITQSPKYLFRKEGQNVTLSCEQNLNHDAMYWYRQDPGQGLRLIYYSQIVNDFQKGDIAEGYSVSREKKESFPLTVTSAQKNPTAFYLCASYTGAGANVLTFGAGSRLTVL.

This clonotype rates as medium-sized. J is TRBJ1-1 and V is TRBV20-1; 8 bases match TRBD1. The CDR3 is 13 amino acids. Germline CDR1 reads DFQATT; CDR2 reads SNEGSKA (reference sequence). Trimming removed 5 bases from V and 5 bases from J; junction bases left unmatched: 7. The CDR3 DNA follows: TGCAGTGCTCCAGGACAGGGTCAGACTGAAGCTTTCTTT. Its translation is CSAPGQGQTEAFF.

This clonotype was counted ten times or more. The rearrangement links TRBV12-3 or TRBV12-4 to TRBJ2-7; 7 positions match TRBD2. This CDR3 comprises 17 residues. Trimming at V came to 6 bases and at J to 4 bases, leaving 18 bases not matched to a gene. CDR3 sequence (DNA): TGTGCCAGCAGGGCGAGCCGCGGGGGTAGCCTCGGTTACGAGCAGTACTTC. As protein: CASRASRGGSLGYEQYF.

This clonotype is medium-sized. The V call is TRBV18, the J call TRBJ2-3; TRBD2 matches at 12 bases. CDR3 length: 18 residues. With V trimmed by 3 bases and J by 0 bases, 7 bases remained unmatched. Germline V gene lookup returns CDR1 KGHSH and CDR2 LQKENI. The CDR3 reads CASSPILAGGYSTDTQYF. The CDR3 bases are TGTGCCAGCTCACCGATACTAGCGGGAGGTTACAGCACAGATACGCAGTATTTT.